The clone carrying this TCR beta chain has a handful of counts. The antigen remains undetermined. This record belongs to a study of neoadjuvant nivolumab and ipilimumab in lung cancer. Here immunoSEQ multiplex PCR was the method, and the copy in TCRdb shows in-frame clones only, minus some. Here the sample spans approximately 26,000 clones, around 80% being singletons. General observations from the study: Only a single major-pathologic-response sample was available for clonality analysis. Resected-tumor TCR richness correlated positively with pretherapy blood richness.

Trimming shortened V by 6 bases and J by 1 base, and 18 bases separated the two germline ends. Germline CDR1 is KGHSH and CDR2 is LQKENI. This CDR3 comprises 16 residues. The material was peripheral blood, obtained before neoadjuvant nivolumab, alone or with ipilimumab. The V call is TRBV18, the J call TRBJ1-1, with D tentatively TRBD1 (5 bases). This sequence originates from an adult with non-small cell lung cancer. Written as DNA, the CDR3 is TGTGCCAGCTCCTCGAGACAATCGCAGGGGAACACTGAAGCTTTCTTT. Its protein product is CASSSRQSQGNTEAFF.